The sample holds one count of the clone carrying this T cell receptor beta chain. Its cognate antigen is unknown. This entry belongs to a study of cytomegalovirus exposure and HLA in healthy donors. Overall study: Earlier, some 180 million T cells were analyzed, and more than 100 million unique TCR beta sequences were found among them.

Researchers ran the PCR with 60 Vbeta and 13 Jbeta primers. Per the original data handling: It was a later analysis that counted roughly 80 million unique TCR beta chains, of which some 12 million were shared. Measured with immunoSEQ multiplex PCR; TCRdb has only the in-frame clones, and not every one. That table furnishes V, J and clone size, whereas the DNA furnished D and trimming. The data show tens of thousands of clones, roughly two thirds seen once. Findings and caveats of the study: Some TCR beta chains (roughly 150 of them) were listed as cytomegalovirus-associated. As a later analysis showed, several of the most significant clusters appeared to be linked to common viral pathogens.

The sequenced material came from PBMCs. The source is a woman between 45 and 60 years old in good health and CMV-seropositive.

In nucleotides, the CDR3 is TGTGCCAGCAGTGAAGGGGGGGACAGCTACGAGCAGTACTTC. It codes for CASSEGGDSYEQYF. J is TRBJ2-7 and V is TRBV6-1; D may be TRBD1 (7 bases). The CDR3 loop spans 14 amino acids. V was trimmed by 1 base and J by 3 bases, leaving 10 bases between them. Germline values: CDR1 MNHNS, CDR2 SASEGT.